This TCR beta chain was observed in a study of graft-versus-host responses after intestinal transplantation. The wider study: Each recipient received a multivisceral, liver-intestinal, or isolated intestinal graft. Whole-study findings and limits: Patients who carried graft-donor T cell macrochimerism also had high graft-versus-host to host-versus-graft clonal ratios in their allografts.

The CDR3 is 15 residues long. Germline V lookup: CDR1 WSHSY, CDR2 SAAADI. Trimming cost V 0 bases and J 8 bases, with 13 bases left between them. Notes on this clone: Its specificity is not known.

The repertoire was sequenced with immunoSEQ multiplex PCR; TCRdb's copy has only in-frame clones and lacks some. The sample consists of tens of thousands of clones, 70% to 85% of them appearing once. The chain has TRBV10-2 and TRBJ1-4; D is ambiguous. The sample was unstimulated CD4+ T cells sorted from spleen or lymph node cells, taken before transplant. The TCR was taken from a human donor who was the organ donor for an intestinal transplant. The CDR3 nucleotides read TGCGCCAGCAGTGAGTCTTACGGCTTGGAGGAAAAACTGTTTTTT. This encodes CASSESYGLEEKLFF.